This T cell receptor (beta chain) was sequenced for a study of cytomegalovirus exposure and HLA in healthy donors. On the study more broadly: Unique TCR beta sequences numbering approximately 120 million came from some 200 million T cells in an earlier analysis.

Concerning this clone: An end of the junction does not agree with germline; a read error may underlie this. The same CDR3 can be traced to other DNA sequences in this sample.

In germline, CDR1 is PRHDT, CDR2 FYEKMQ (reference sequence). CDR3 size: 14 residues. 60 Vbeta and 13 Jbeta primers were used in PCR. Method: immunoSEQ multiplex PCR; TCRdb's copy keeps in-frame clones and lacks some. The data contain under 100,000 clones, roughly 70% of them seen just once; the ten biggest clones take up over 13%. The V gene is TRBV13, the J gene TRBJ2-7; possibly TRBD1 for D (5 bases). The sequenced material came from PBMCs. This receptor was obtained from a woman in her 50s in good health and CMV-seropositive. The CDR3: CASSLGDSSYEQYF. The CDR3 DNA follows: TGCGCCAGCAGCTTAGGTGACAGCTCCTACGAGCAGTACTTC. Full variable domain (rest looked up from reference TRBV13 and TRBJ2-7): AAGVIQSPRHLIKEKRETATLKCYPIPRHDTVYWYQQGPGQDPQFLISFYEKMQSDKGSIPDRFSAQQFSDYHSELNMSSLELGDSALYFCASSLGDSSYEQYFGPGTRLTVT.